This is a list of T cell receptor beta chains from one sample in a study of cytomegalovirus exposure and HLA in healthy donors. Sequenced by immunoSEQ multiplex PCR; TCRdb stores in-frame clones only, minus some. The sample includes 200,000 to 250,000 clones, about two thirds of them seen just once. The sequenced sample consisted of PBMCs. These TCRs come from a middle-aged man in good health and CMV-seropositive. Both conserved end residues are part of each CDR3. The order of the fields is clone size, V gene, D gene, J gene, CDR3 length, CDR3 protein, CDR3 DNA. D genes are given only for firm matches. Only part of the rows carry a size: once, few, many, or a class if the clone is expanded.

size: NA
V: TRBV5-1
D: NA
J: TRBJ1-1
length: 12
CDR3: CASSPEGTEAFF
DNA: TGCGCCAGCAGCCCGGAGGGCACTGAAGCTTTCTTT

size: NA
V: TRBV18
D: TRBD2
J: TRBJ2-5
length: 14
CDR3: CASSPGLEQETQYF
DNA: TGTGCCAGCTCACCGGGACTAGAACAAGAGACCCAGTACTTC

size: NA
V: TRBV18
D: NA
J: TRBJ1-1
length: 15
CDR3: CASSPRASMNTEAFF
DNA: TGTGCCAGCTCACCGCGGGCATCCATGAACACTGAAGCTTTCTTT

size: few
V: TRBV6-5
D: NA
J: TRBJ2-7
length: 15
CDR3: CASRSKRDNPYEQYF
DNA: TGTGCCAGCAGGAGCAAACGGGACAACCCCTACGAGCAGTACTTC

size: NA
V: TRBV5-1
D: NA
J: TRBJ2-7
length: 13
CDR3: CASMNQGGNEQYF
DNA: TGCGCCAGCATGAATCAGGGGGGCAACGAGCAGTACTTC

size: NA
V: TRBV19
D: TRBD1
J: TRBJ1-1
length: 15
CDR3: CASSRQGVENTEAFF
DNA: TGTGCCAGTAGCCGACAGGGGGTAGAGAACACTGAAGCTTTCTTT

size: once
V: TRBV11-2
D: NA
J: TRBJ1-1
length: 14
CDR3: CASSRGQTNTEAFF
DNA: TGTGCCAGCAGCCGCGGACAAACGAACACTGAAGCTTTCTTT

size: few
V: TRBV6-1
D: NA
J: TRBJ1-3
length: 16
CDR3: CASSEISGISGNTIYF
DNA: TGTGCCAGCAGTGAAATCTCAGGGATCTCTGGAAACACCATATATTTT

size: NA
V: TRBV29-1
D: NA
J: TRBJ2-7
length: 11
CDR3: CSVDEGGEQYF
DNA: TGCAGCGTTGATGAGGGTGGCGAGCAGTACTTC

size: NA
V: TRBV28
D: TRBD1
J: TRBJ1-4
length: 15
CDR3: CASSASGTGYEKLFF
DNA: TGTGCCAGCAGTGCATCCGGGACAGGGTATGAAAAACTGTTTTTT

size: few
V: TRBV28
D: NA
J: TRBJ1-5
length: 15
CDR3: CASSLFGDFNQPQHF
DNA: TGTGCCAGCAGTTTATTCGGAGACTTTAATCAGCCCCAGCATTTT

size: NA
V: TRBV18
D: TRBD1
J: TRBJ1-2
length: 15
CDR3: CASSASGTEFYGYTF
DNA: TGTGCCAGCTCAGCGTCCGGGACAGAGTTCTATGGCTACACCTTC

size: few
V: TRBV19
D: TRBD2
J: TRBJ2-2
length: 15
CDR3: CASSTGLAGTGKLFF
DNA: TGTGCCAGTAGTACGGGACTAGCGGGCACCGGGAAGCTGTTTTTT

size: few
V: TRBV11-2
D: TRBD2
J: TRBJ2-7
length: 14
CDR3: CASSYSGGKGEQYF
DNA: TGTGCCAGCAGCTACAGCGGGGGGAAGGGCGAGCAGTACTTC

size: once
V: TRBV5-8
D: TRBD1
J: TRBJ1-6
length: 15
CDR3: CASSLRGRGPSPLHF
DNA: TGTGCCAGCAGCTTGCGGGGCAGGGGGCCTTCACCCCTCCACTTT

size: NA
V: TRBV28
D: NA
J: TRBJ2-7
length: 14
CDR3: CASSFWGDSYEQYF
DNA: TGTGCCAGCAGTTTCTGGGGCGACTCCTACGAGCAGTACTTC

size: NA
V: TRBV5-1
D: TRBD2
J: TRBJ2-2
length: 16
CDR3: CASSSLAGSGTGELFF
DNA: TGCGCCAGCAGCTCCTTAGCGGGGAGCGGCACCGGGGAGCTGTTTTTT

size: once
V: TRBV5-5
D: NA
J: TRBJ2-3
length: 15
CDR3: CASGPTGTSTDTQYF
DNA: TGTGCCAGCGGGCCGACAGGGACTAGCACAGATACGCAGTATTTT

size: NA
V: TRBV7-2
D: NA
J: TRBJ1-5
length: 12
CDR3: CASSFYNQPQHF
DNA: TGTGCCAGCAGCTTTTACAATCAGCCCCAGCATTTT

size: NA
V: TRBV4-3
D: NA
J: TRBJ1-5
length: 13
CDR3: CASSQDSDQPQHF
DNA: TGCGCCAGCAGCCAAGATTCAGATCAGCCCCAGCATTTT

size: NA
V: TRBV19
D: TRBD1
J: TRBJ1-2
length: 13
CDR3: CASSRQGWDGYTF
DNA: TGTGCCAGTAGCCGACAGGGTTGGGATGGCTACACCTTC

size: few
V: TRBV11-2
D: NA
J: TRBJ1-2
length: 12
CDR3: CASSLEGDGYTF
DNA: TGTGCCAGCAGCTTAGAGGGCGATGGCTACACCTTC

size: NA
V: TRBV28
D: NA
J: TRBJ1-1
length: 13
CDR3: CASIPQGYTEAFF
DNA: TGTGCCAGCATCCCCCAGGGGTACACTGAAGCTTTCTTT

size: NA
V: TRBV6-5
D: TRBD2
J: TRBJ2-3
length: 14
CDR3: CASSYGGGRDTQYF
DNA: TGTGCCAGCAGTTATGGGGGGGGGAGGGATACGCAGTATTTT

size: NA
V: TRBV7-6
D: TRBD1
J: TRBJ1-6
length: 16
CDR3: CASSLGQGSYNSPLHF
DNA: TGTGCCAGCAGCTTAGGACAGGGGTCCTATAATTCACCCCTCCACTTT

size: NA
V: TRBV11-2
D: TRBD1
J: TRBJ1-2
length: 15
CDR3: CASSLLTGGNYGYTF
DNA: TGTGCCAGCAGCCTCCTCACAGGGGGTAACTATGGCTACACCTTC

size: NA
V: TRBV27
D: TRBD1
J: TRBJ1-5
length: 15
CDR3: CASSRTGERGKPQHF
DNA: TGTGCCAGCAGCAGGACAGGGGAAAGGGGGAAGCCCCAGCATTTT

size: NA
V: TRBV28
D: TRBD1
J: TRBJ1-2
length: 14
CDR3: CAISVRQGNYGYTF
DNA: TGTGCCATCTCAGTCCGACAGGGGAACTATGGCTACACCTTC

size: NA
V: TRBV6-5
D: TRBD2
J: TRBJ2-1
length: 16
CDR3: CASSWGLAGGRNEQFF
DNA: TGTGCCAGCAGTTGGGGACTAGCGGGGGGGCGCAATGAGCAGTTCTTC

size: few
V: TRBV19
D: NA
J: TRBJ1-2
length: 15
CDR3: CASSIPTGWFEGYTF
DNA: TGTGCCAGTAGTATTCCAACAGGGTGGTTTGAAGGCTACACCTTC

size: NA
V: TRBV27
D: TRBD1
J: TRBJ1-5
length: 16
CDR3: CASSSATGAANQPQHF
DNA: TGTGCCAGCAGTTCTGCGACAGGGGCCGCCAATCAGCCCCAGCATTTT

size: NA
V: TRBV15
D: NA
J: TRBJ1-1
length: 15
CDR3: CATSRAVEMGGEAFF
DNA: TGTGCCACCAGCAGAGCAGTCGAGATGGGGGGTGAAGCTTTCTTT

size: NA
V: TRBV4-1
D: NA
J: TRBJ2-7
length: 15
CDR3: CASSPLAGAFYEQYF
DNA: TGCGCCAGCAGCCCGCTCGCAGGGGCTTTCTACGAGCAGTACTTC

size: few
V: TRBV7-3
D: NA
J: TRBJ1-6
length: 13
CDR3: CASSLTEGSPLHF
DNA: TGTGCCAGCAGCTTAACCGAGGGATCACCCCTCCACTTT

size: once
V: TRBV9
D: NA
J: TRBJ2-1
length: 14
CDR3: CASSPPHLDYEQFF
DNA: TGTGCCAGCAGTCCTCCCCACTTAGACTATGAGCAGTTCTTC

size: NA
V: TRBV18
D: NA
J: TRBJ2-6
length: 16
CDR3: CASSPLLGSGANVLTF
DNA: TGTGCCAGCTCACCACTCCTCGGGTCTGGGGCCAACGTCCTGACTTTC

size: few
V: TRBV19
D: TRBD1
J: TRBJ1-1
length: 17
CDR3: CASSIGPWDRAGTEAFF
DNA: TGTGCCAGTAGTATAGGACCCTGGGACAGGGCGGGCACTGAAGCTTTCTTT

size: few
V: TRBV7-8
D: NA
J: TRBJ2-5
length: 13
CDR3: CASSPDSQETQYF
DNA: TGTGCCAGCAGCCCGGACAGCCAAGAGACCCAGTACTTC

size: NA
V: TRBV14
D: NA
J: TRBJ2-7
length: 18
CDR3: CASSQVPSWGESWDEQYF
DNA: TGTGCCAGCAGCCAAGTCCCCTCGTGGGGGGAAAGTTGGGACGAGCAGTACTTC

size: few
V: TRBV7-9
D: NA
J: TRBJ1-1
length: 15
CDR3: CSSTIPLRGDTEAFF
DNA: TGTTCCAGCACCATTCCACTCCGGGGGGACACTGAAGCTTTCTTT

size: NA
V: TRBV21-1
D: NA
J: TRBJ2-2
length: 16
CDR3: CASSQGRQGETGELFF
DNA: TGTGCCAGCAGCCAAGGGAGGCAGGGGGAGACCGGGGAGCTGTTTTTT

size: NA
V: TRBV20-1
D: TRBD1
J: TRBJ1-1
length: 9
CDR3: CSENRGAFF
DNA: TGCAGTGAGAACAGGGGGGCTTTCTTT

size: NA
V: TRBV2
D: TRBD1
J: TRBJ1-2
length: 13
CDR3: CATRQGGDYGYTF
DNA: TGTGCCACGCGACAGGGGGGGGACTATGGCTACACCTTC

size: NA
V: TRBV28
D: NA
J: TRBJ1-2
length: 13
CDR3: CASSPGFKYGYTF
DNA: TGTGCCAGCAGCCCAGGGTTCAAGTATGGCTACACCTTC

size: NA
V: TRBV10-3
D: TRBD1
J: TRBJ1-5
length: 14
CDR3: CAISSTGLNQPQHF
DNA: TGTGCCATCAGCTCGACAGGGTTAAATCAGCCCCAGCATTTT

size: NA
V: TRBV18
D: NA
J: TRBJ2-7
length: 14
CDR3: CASSRTTGSYEQYF
DNA: TGTGCCAGCTCCCGAACCACAGGGTCCTACGAGCAGTACTTC

size: NA
V: TRBV6-1
D: NA
J: TRBJ1-5
length: 16
CDR3: CASSEAGRGAYQPQHF
DNA: TGTGCCAGCAGTGAAGCCGGGAGGGGAGCTTACCAGCCCCAGCATTTT

size: NA
V: TRBV5-4
D: TRBD2
J: TRBJ2-2
length: 15
CDR3: CASSFRGGATGELFF
DNA: TGTGCCAGCAGCTTTCGGGGGGGGGCCACCGGGGAGCTGTTTTTT

size: NA
V: TRBV6-1
D: TRBD2
J: TRBJ2-7
length: 14
CDR3: CASSEGGEDYEQYF
DNA: TGTGCCAGCAGTGAGGGGGGGGAAGACTACGAGCAGTACTTC

size: NA
V: TRBV4-2
D: TRBD2
J: TRBJ2-3
length: 14
CDR3: CASSQDGGTDTQYF
DNA: TGTGCCAGCAGCCAAGACGGGGGGACAGATACGCAGTATTTT

size: NA
V: TRBV29-1
D: TRBD1
J: TRBJ1-2
length: 15
CDR3: CSVEPQGAWGYGYTF
DNA: TGCAGCGTTGAACCCCAGGGGGCATGGGGCTATGGCTACACCTTC

size: NA
V: TRBV5-6
D: TRBD1
J: TRBJ2-5
length: 13
CDR3: CASSTAGGETQYF
DNA: TGTGCCAGCAGCACCGCAGGGGGAGAGACCCAGTACTTC

size: once
V: TRBV19
D: NA
J: TRBJ2-3
length: 15
CDR3: CASSAGVKGTDTQYF
DNA: TGTGCCAGTAGTGCAGGGGTTAAGGGCACAGATACGCAGTATTTT